Each of the 3 T cell receptor beta chains below was sequenced from the same sample in a study of human T cells and chemical hapten exposure (dated by TCRdb to the early 2020s). Preparation of the library involved RACE. Sequencer: NextSeq 500. TCRdb took the public reads, trimmed them with fastp at Q25, ran MiXCR for clone calling and kept in-frame beta chains. Rows matching on CDR3 protein sequence are summarized as one entry with the most common DNA and genes. The sample table contains about 380,000 distinct CDR3 sequences; only one count was recorded for just under 6.5% of them. Of the sample, 5% to 6% falls within the top ten clones. Reading the label with the study, this specimen's time point is: patch test 2, 6 weeks after DPC sensitization. This specimen's treatment or condition label, per the study, means: therapeutic diphenylcyclopropenone sensitization with weekly scalp DPC. The sample here was whole blood, taken in connection with sensitization to the hapten diphenylcyclopropenone (DPC). All receptors come from a woman younger than 30 with alopecia areata. Some clones in this sample may be carry-over from other donors' samples.

This clonotype was seen only a few times. The J gene is TRBJ2-1, the V gene TRBV4-3; 12 nucleotides align to TRBD2. Losses at the gene ends were 4 bases for V and 4 bases for J; bases not matched to a gene: 5. CDR1 and CDR2 from the germline V gene are LGHNA and YSLEER. The CDR3 loop spans 16 amino acids. In nucleotides, the CDR3 is TGCGCCAGCAGCCCGACTAGCGGGGGAATATACAATGAGCAGTTCTTC. It specifies CASSPTSGGIYNEQFF.

A few counts support this clonotype. The chain has TRBV5-1 and TRBJ2-5, with D hard to call. This CDR3 has 14 amino acids. Germline V gene lookup returns CDR1 SGHRS and CDR2 YFSETQ. Trimming took 3 bases from V and 5 from J, leaving 14 bases between them. CDR3 bases: TGCGCCAGCAGCTCCCAGGCCACGGGTGAGACCCAGTACTTC. Protein sequence: CASSSQATGETQYF. Full variable domain (rest looked up from reference TRBV5-1 and TRBJ2-5): KAGVTQTPRYLIKTRGQQVTLSCSPISGHRSVSWYQQTPGQGLQFLFEYFSETQRNKGNFPGRFSGRQFSNSRSEMNVSTLELGDSALYLCASSSQATGETQYFGPGTRLLVL.

This clonotype showed up just a few times. This rearrangement joins TRBV6-1 to TRBJ2-1; TRBD2 matches at 10 bases. The CDR3 is 14 residues long. The germline gives CDR1 MNHNS, CDR2 SASEGT. With 5 bases clipped from V and 10 bases from J, the junction kept 8 bases outside the gene matches. CDR3 nucleotides: TGTGCCAGCAGTCCGCAAATACTAGCGGGGGAGCAGTTCTTC. The encoded protein is CASSPQILAGEQFF.